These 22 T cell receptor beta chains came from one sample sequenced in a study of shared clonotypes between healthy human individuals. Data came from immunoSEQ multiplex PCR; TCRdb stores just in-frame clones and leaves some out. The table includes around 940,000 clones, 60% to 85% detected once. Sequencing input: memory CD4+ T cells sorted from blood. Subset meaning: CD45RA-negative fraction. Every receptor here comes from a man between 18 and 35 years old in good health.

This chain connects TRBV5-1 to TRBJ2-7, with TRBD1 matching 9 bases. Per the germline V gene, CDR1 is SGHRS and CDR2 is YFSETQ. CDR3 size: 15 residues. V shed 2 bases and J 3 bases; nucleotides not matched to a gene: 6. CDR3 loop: CASSFTGTGFYEQYF. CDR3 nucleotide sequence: TGCGCCAGCAGCTTCACCGGGACAGGGTTCTACGAGCAGTACTTC.

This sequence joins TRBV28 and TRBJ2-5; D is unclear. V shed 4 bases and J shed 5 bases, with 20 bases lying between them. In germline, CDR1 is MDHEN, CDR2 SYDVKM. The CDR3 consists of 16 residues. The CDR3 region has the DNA TGTGCCAGCAGTTCCCTGGGCCTGCTTGGTCAGGAGACCCAGTACTTC. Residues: CASSSLGLLGQETQYF.

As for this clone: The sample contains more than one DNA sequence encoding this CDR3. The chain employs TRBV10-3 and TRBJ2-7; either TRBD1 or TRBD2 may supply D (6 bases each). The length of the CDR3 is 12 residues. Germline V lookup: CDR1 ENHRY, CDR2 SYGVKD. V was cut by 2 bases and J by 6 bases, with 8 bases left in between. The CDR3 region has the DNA TGTGCCATCAGTGAGCGGGGGCGCGAGCAGTACTTC. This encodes CAISERGREQYF.

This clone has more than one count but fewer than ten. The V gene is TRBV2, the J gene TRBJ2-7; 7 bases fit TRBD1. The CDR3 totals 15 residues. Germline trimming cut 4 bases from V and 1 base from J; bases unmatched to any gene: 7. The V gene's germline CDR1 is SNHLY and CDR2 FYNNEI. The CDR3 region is CASSAETGPSYEQYF. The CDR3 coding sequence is TGTGCCAGCAGTGCCGAGACAGGGCCTTCCTACGAGCAGTACTTC.

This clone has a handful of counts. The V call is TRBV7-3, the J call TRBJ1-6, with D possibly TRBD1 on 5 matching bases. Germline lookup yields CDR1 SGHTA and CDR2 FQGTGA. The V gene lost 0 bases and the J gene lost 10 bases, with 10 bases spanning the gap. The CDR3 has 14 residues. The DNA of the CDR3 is TGTGCCAGCAGCTTAACGCAGGGTGGATCACCCCTCCACTTT. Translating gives CASSLTQGGSPLHF.

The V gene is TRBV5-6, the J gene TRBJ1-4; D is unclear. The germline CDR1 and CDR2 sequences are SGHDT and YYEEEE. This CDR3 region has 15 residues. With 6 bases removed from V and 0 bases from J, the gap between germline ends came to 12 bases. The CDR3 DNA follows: TGTGCCAGCAACGAAGGAGGGACAACTAATGAAAAACTGTTTTTT. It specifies CASNEGGTTNEKLFF.

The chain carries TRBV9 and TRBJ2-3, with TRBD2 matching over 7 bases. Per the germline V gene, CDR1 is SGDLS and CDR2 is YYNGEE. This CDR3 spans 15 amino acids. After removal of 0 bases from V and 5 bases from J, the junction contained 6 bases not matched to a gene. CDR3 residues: CASSVESGRGDTQYF. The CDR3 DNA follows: TGTGCCAGCAGCGTAGAATCGGGGAGGGGAGATACGCAGTATTTT.

CDR3 sequence (DNA): TGTGCCAGCAGCTTTAGTCGGGGAACTGGAAACACCATATATTTT. The encoded protein is CASSFSRGTGNTIYF. This chain connects TRBV11-2 to TRBJ1-3, with unresolved D. The CDR3 runs to 15 residues. Germline CDR1 is SGHAT and CDR2 is FQNNGV. V was trimmed by 3 bases and J by 2 bases, leaving 11 bases between them.

Written as DNA, the CDR3 is TGTGCCAGCAGCTTAACTAGCGGGGGCCGGATGGATACGCAGTATTTT. Translated, it gives CASSLTSGGRMDTQYF. The V call is TRBV7-3, the J call TRBJ2-3; TRBD2 agrees at 9 bases. Germline CDR1 SGHTA, CDR2 FQGTGA. The CDR3 covers 16 residues. Unmatched junction bases numbered 7, after V lost 0 bases and J lost 6 bases.

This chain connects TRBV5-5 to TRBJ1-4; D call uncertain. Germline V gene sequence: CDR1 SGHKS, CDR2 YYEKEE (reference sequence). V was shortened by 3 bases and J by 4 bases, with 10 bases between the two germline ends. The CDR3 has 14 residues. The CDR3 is CASSSAPDNEKLFF. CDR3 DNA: TGTGCCAGCAGCTCGGCACCGGATAATGAAAAACTGTTTTTT.

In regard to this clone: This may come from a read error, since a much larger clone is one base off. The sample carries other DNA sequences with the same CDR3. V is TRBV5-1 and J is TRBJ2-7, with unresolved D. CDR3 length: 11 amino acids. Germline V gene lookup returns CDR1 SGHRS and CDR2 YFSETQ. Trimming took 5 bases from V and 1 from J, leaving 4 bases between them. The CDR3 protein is CASSGSYEQYF. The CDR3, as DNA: TGCGCCAGCAGTGGGTCCTACGAGCAGTACTTC.

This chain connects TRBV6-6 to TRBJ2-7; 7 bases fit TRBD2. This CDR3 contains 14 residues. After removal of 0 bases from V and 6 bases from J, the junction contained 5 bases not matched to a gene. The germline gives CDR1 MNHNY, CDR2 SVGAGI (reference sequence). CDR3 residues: CASSYSFSGREQYF. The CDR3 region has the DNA TGTGCCAGCAGTTACTCGTTTAGCGGGCGCGAGCAGTACTTC.

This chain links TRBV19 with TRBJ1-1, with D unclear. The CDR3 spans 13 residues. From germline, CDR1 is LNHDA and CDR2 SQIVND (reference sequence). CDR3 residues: CASRREGNTEAFF. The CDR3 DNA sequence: TGTGCTTCGCGGCGGGAAGGGAACACTGAAGCTTTCTTT.

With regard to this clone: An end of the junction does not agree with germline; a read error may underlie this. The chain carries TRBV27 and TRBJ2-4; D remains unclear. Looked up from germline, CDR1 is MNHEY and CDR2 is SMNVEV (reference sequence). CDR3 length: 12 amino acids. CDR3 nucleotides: TGTGCCAGCAGTGCACCCGTGGGTCCCAGCTTCTTC. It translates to CASSAPVGPSFF.

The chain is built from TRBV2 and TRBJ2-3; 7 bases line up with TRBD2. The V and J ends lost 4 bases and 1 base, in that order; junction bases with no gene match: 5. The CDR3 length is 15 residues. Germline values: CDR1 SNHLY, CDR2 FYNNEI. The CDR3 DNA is TGTGCCAGCAGTGTATGGCTAGCGGGCACAGATACGCAGTATTTT. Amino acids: CASSVWLAGTDTQYF.

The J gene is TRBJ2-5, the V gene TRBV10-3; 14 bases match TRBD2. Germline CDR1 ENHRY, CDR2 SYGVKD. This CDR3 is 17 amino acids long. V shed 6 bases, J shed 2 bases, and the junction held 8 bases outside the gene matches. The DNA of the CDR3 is TGTGCCATCAGCACGGGGACTAGCGGGAGTACACAAGAGACCCAGTACTTC. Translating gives CAISTGTSGSTQETQYF.

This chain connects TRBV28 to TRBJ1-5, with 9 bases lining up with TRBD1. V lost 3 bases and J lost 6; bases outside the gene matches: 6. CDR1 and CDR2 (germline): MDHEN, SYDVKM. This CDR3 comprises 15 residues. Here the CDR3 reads CASSLGQGFRQPQHF. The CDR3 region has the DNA TGTGCCAGCAGTTTGGGACAGGGATTTCGTCAGCCCCAGCATTTT. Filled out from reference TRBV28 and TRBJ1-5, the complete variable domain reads DVKVTQSSRYLVKRTGEKVFLECVQDMDHENMFWYRQDPGLGLRLIYFSYDVKMKEKGDIPEGYSVSREKKERFSLILESASTNQTSMYLCASSLGQGFRQPQHFGDGTRLSIL.

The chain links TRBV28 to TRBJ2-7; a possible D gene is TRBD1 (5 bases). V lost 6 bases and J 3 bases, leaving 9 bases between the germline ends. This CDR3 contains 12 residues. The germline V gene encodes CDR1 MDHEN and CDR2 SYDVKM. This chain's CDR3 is CASRPDSYEQYF. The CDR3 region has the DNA TGTGCCAGCAGACCCGACAGCTACGAGCAGTACTTC.

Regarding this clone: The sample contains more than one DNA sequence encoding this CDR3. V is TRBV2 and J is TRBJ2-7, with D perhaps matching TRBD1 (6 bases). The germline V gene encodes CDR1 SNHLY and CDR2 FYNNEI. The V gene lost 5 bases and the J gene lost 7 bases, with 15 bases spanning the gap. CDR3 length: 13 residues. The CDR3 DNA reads TGTGCCAGCAGTAGAGACAGGTCATATGAGCAGTACTTC. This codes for CASSRDRSYEQYF.

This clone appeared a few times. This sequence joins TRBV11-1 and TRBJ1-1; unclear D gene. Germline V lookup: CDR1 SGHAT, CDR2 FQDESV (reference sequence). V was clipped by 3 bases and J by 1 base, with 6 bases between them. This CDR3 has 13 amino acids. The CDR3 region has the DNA TGTGCCAGCAGCTTCGGGAAGAACACTGAAGCTTTCTTT. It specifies CASSFGKNTEAFF.

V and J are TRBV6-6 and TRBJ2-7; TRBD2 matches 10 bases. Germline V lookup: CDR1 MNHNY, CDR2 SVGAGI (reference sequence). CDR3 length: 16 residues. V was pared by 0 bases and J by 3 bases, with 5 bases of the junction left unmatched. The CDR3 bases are TGTGCCAGCAGTTACTCGATCTCTAGCGGGGGCTACGAGCAGTACTTC. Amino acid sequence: CASSYSISSGGYEQYF.

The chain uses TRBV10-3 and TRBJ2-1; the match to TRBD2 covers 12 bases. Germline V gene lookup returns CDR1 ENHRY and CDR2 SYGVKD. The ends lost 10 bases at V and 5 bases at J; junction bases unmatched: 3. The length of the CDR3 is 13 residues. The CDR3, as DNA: TGTGCCACCTCTAGCGGGGGGGACAATGAGCAGTTCTTC. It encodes CATSSGGDNEQFF.